A single sample gave rise to the 7 T cell receptor beta chains below, sequenced in a study of blood T cell repertoires in COVID-19. The assay was immunoSEQ multiplex PCR, and TCRdb's table has in-frame clones only and misses some. The sample yields 250,000 to 350,000 clones, around 90% seen once. Sequenced: peripheral blood. These receptors came from a woman between 50 and 59 years old who had recovered from COVID-19.

V usage is TRBV7-2 and J usage is TRBJ1-1; perhaps TRBD1 as D (5 bases). V lost 3 bases, J lost 5 bases, and 10 bases lay in between. The germline V gene has CDR1 SGHTA and CDR2 FQGNSA. This CDR3 spans 13 amino acids. The CDR3 sequence is CASSLGGKTEAFF. The CDR3 DNA reads TGTGCCAGCAGCTTGGGGGGTAAGACTGAAGCTTTCTTT.

The chain employs TRBV5-1 and TRBJ2-2; D perhaps matches TRBD2 (7 bases). CDR1 and CDR2 (germline): SGHRS, YFSETQ. Trimming stripped 4 bases from V and 6 bases from J, with 16 bases between. This CDR3 has 15 amino acids. CDR3 residues: CASSPTWGGAGELFF. In DNA, the CDR3 is TGCGCCAGCAGCCCCACGTGGGGGGGCGCCGGGGAGCTGTTTTTT.

This clone was detected only once. The chain combines TRBV5-4 with TRBJ2-1; 9 bases align to TRBD2. V dropped 0 bases and J dropped 8; count of bases not matched to a gene: 12. This CDR3 is built from 17 residues. Germline loops: CDR1 SGHNT, CDR2 YYREEE (reference sequence). CDR3 nucleotides: TGTGCCAGCAGCTTGGGCGCCCTGGCGGGGGGGGTTTATGAGCAGTTCTTC. This translates into CASSLGALAGGVYEQFF.

V and J are TRBV14 and TRBJ1-1, with D possibly matching TRBD1 (5 bases). V gave up 4 bases and J gave up 3 bases, with 15 bases separating them. The CDR3 has 15 amino acids. Germline assignment: CDR1 SGHDN and CDR2 FVKESK. The DNA of the CDR3 is TGTGCCAGCAGCCGGGGAACGCAGGGCTACACTGAAGCTTTCTTT. Protein product: CASSRGTQGYTEAFF.

The rearrangement links TRBV11-2 to TRBJ1-2; D is perhaps TRBD1 (5 bases). This CDR3 spans 15 amino acids. Looked up from germline, CDR1 is SGHAT and CDR2 is FQNNGV. The V gene lost 5 bases and the J gene lost 4 bases, with 17 bases spanning the gap. The CDR3 is CASSGPGGALYGYTF. The CDR3, as DNA: TGTGCCAGCAGCGGCCCGGGGGGAGCTCTCTATGGCTACACCTTC.

This clone appeared a few times. DNA for the CDR3: TGTGCCTGGAGTGTTGAGGGAGATACCGGGGAGCTGTTTTTT. This translates into CAWSVEGDTGELFF. V and J are TRBV30 and TRBJ2-2; TRBD2 is a possible D gene (5 bases). This CDR3 contains 14 residues. Trimming removed 0 bases at V and 5 bases at J, with 10 bases between. From germline, CDR1 is GTSNPN and CDR2 SVGIG (reference sequence).

V usage is TRBV9 and J usage is TRBJ1-1, with a possible D match to TRBD1 (6 bases). The germline CDR1 and CDR2 sequences are SGDLS and YYNGEE. V shed 4 bases and J shed 0 bases, with 10 bases lying between them. The CDR3 runs to 14 residues. The DNA of the CDR3 is TGTGCCAGCAGCCTTACAGGGTTGAACACTGAAGCTTTCTTT. Its translation is CASSLTGLNTEAFF.